Listed below are T cell receptor beta chains from one sample, sequenced in a study of cytomegalovirus exposure and HLA in healthy donors. Sequencing used immunoSEQ multiplex PCR; TCRdb keeps in-frame clones, though not all of them. The data hold roughly 140,000 clones, with more than 65% observed a single time. The sample was PBMCs. These receptors were collected from a man aged 30 to 45 in good health and CMV-seropositive. Both conserved end residues are part of each CDR3. A D gene is named only where the DNA matches it firmly. Clone size appears in some rows only: once, few, many, or a class for an expanded clone.

CDR3 DNA,CDR3 protein,clone size,D gene,V gene,J gene
TGTGCCAGCAGCTTAACTCCGGGTCTACCGTTACCCTTC,CASSLTPGLPLPF,-,-,TRBV5-8,TRBJ2-7
TGCGCCAGCAGCCCCCCGGGGACAGGGACCCACGAGCAGTACTTC,CASSPPGTGTHEQYF,-,TRBD1,TRBV4-1,TRBJ2-7
TGCGCCAGCAGCCCACAGGGAATCACCGGGGAGCTGTTTTTT,CASSPQGITGELFF,-,-,TRBV5-1,TRBJ2-2
TGTGCCAGCAAGCCTGGCCGGGACTACGTATCCTACGAGCAGTACTTC,CASKPGRDYVSYEQYF,once,TRBD2,TRBV11-2,TRBJ2-7
TGCAGTGCCCGGACAGGGATCGAGCAGTACTTC,CSARTGIEQYF,-,TRBD1,TRBV20-1,TRBJ2-7
TGCGCCAGCAGCCAAGAATACAGGGGGAGGGAGTACTTC,CASSQEYRGREYF,-,-,TRBV4-1,TRBJ2-7
TGTGCCAGCAGGCCACGACAGGCATACACTGAAGCTTTCTTT,CASRPRQAYTEAFF,-,-,TRBV6-5,TRBJ1-1
TGTGCCAGCAGCTTAGCCGGGGGGCTGTTGAAAGGCTACACCTTC,CASSLAGGLLKGYTF,once,-,TRBV11-2,TRBJ1-2
TGTGCCAGCAGCTTAGAGGGGGTGGATACGCAGTATTTT,CASSLEGVDTQYF,-,-,TRBV7-2,TRBJ2-3
TGCAGCGTTGAAGATTCGGGAGTTGTTCTTGGCTACACCTTC,CSVEDSGVVLGYTF,once,-,TRBV29-1,TRBJ1-2
TGCGCCAGCAGCCTGGAAGTGTCCGGCTACGAGCAGTACTTC,CASSLEVSGYEQYF,-,-,TRBV5-1,TRBJ2-7
TGTGCCAGCAGCCAATACAGGGCAAATGATGAAAAACTGTTTTTT,CASSQYRANDEKLFF,-,-,TRBV11-2,TRBJ1-4
TGTGCCAGCAGTTCGGGGACAGGGTGGTACCCCGGGGAGCTGTTTTTT,CASSSGTGWYPGELFF,-,TRBD1,TRBV27,TRBJ2-2
TGTGCCAGCAGTTTCGGGGTTGTTCGGATTCTCTATGGCTACACCTTC,CASSFGVVRILYGYTF,-,-,TRBV28,TRBJ1-2
TGTGCCAGCAGCCCGTCTGGACTAGCGGGGCGGCATGAGCAGTTCTTC,CASSPSGLAGRHEQFF,-,TRBD2,TRBV14,TRBJ2-1
TGTGCCAGCAGTGAACACCCCTCGACAGACCGCACAGATACGCAGTATTTT,CASSEHPSTDRTDTQYF,-,-,TRBV6-1,TRBJ2-3
TGCGCCAGCAGCCGACTAGCGGGAGGAACCGGGGAGCTGTTTTTT,CASSRLAGGTGELFF,-,TRBD2,TRBV5-1,TRBJ2-2
TGTGCCTGGAGTGAGGAGGATACGCAGTATTTT,CAWSEEDTQYF,-,-,TRBV30,TRBJ2-3
TGTGCCAGCTCGGAGCAAACAGGGCTCTATCAGCCCCAGCATTTT,CASSEQTGLYQPQHF,-,-,TRBV18,TRBJ1-5
TGTGCCAGCAGCGTGGGGGGGCTGGAAGATACGCAGTATTTT,CASSVGGLEDTQYF,-,-,TRBV25-1,TRBJ2-3
TGTGCCAGCAGCTTAAGACAGGACTCTGCTAACTATGGCTACACCTTC,CASSLRQDSANYGYTF,few,-,TRBV7-9,TRBJ1-2
TGTGCCAGCAGCCCGGGCGGGGGGCGCACAGATACGCAGTATTTT,CASSPGGGRTDTQYF,-,TRBD2,TRBV11-2,TRBJ2-3
TGTGCCAGCAGCTTCGAGGGGACTAGCACTGAGACCCAGTACTTC,CASSFEGTSTETQYF,-,TRBD2,TRBV5-5,TRBJ2-5
TGTGCCACTTCAGGGGGCATCACAGATACGCAGTATTTT,CATSGGITDTQYF,once,TRBD1,TRBV9,TRBJ2-3
TGTGCCAGTAGTTTGACAGGGGTTAACTATGGCTACACCTTC,CASSLTGVNYGYTF,-,TRBD1,TRBV19,TRBJ1-2
TGTGCCATCAGTGAGCAGCCCCCAGCGGGGGGTGGTACGCAGTATTTT,CAISEQPPAGGGTQYF,-,TRBD2,TRBV10-3,TRBJ2-3
TGTGCCAGCAACCTAGGGGGTGGCACAGATACGCAGTATTTT,CASNLGGGTDTQYF,-,-,TRBV6-1,TRBJ2-3
TGTGCCTCTCGGACAGACCAAGAGACCCAGTACTTC,CASRTDQETQYF,-,-,TRBV19,TRBJ2-5
TGTGCCAGCAGTTTACCCTCTCTAGCGGGCCGTATAGAGACCCAGTACTTC,CASSLPSLAGRIETQYF,few,TRBD2,TRBV27,TRBJ2-5
-,CASSKMVAGGNYNEQFF,-,-,TRBV21-1,TRBJ2-1
TGTGCCAGCAGCTTAGGGGGGCAGGCGGACCCCAGGGTGTACTTC,CASSLGGQADPRVYF,-,-,TRBV7-8,TRBJ2-7
TGCGCCAGCAGCCAAGGTGGGACTAGCGGTGGGAATGAGCAGTTCTTC,CASSQGGTSGGNEQFF,once,TRBD2,TRBV4-3,TRBJ2-1
TGTGCTAGTGGGGATGGACTAGTTCTCACAGATACGCAGTATTTT,CASGDGLVLTDTQYF,-,TRBD2,TRBV12-5,TRBJ2-3
TGTGCCAGCACCCCAAATATTGGAGGGGGGGTCGCTTCCTACGAGCAGTACTTC,CASTPNIGGGVASYEQYF,-,-,TRBV4-2,TRBJ2-7
TGTGCCAGTAGTATAGATCTTCAGACAGGGGGCTTGCTCACAGATACGCAGTATTTT,CASSIDLQTGGLLTDTQYF,-,TRBD1,TRBV19,TRBJ2-3
TGTGCCAGTAGTTTTACTAGCGGGGCTTACACCGGGGAGCTGTTTTTT,CASSFTSGAYTGELFF,-,TRBD2,TRBV19,TRBJ2-2
TGTGCCAGCAGCCGGGACACCTTATTCTACGAGCAGTACTTC,CASSRDTLFYEQYF,-,-,TRBV14,TRBJ2-7
TGTGCCAGCAGCTTAAGTCGCAGGGTCGTGGACGAGCAGTACTTC,CASSLSRRVVDEQYF,few,-,TRBV5-6,TRBJ2-7
TGTGCCTGGAGTGTACTAGCGGGGGGGCCAAATGAGCAGTTCTTC,CAWSVLAGGPNEQFF,once,TRBD2,TRBV30,TRBJ2-1
TGTGCCAGCAGCGTAGCTCCGGGGGGCAAGAATGAGCAGTTCTTC,CASSVAPGGKNEQFF,-,-,TRBV9,TRBJ2-1
TGCGCCAGCAGCCCACGGGTGGGTGGGGCCAACGTCCTGACTTTC,CASSPRVGGANVLTF,-,-,TRBV5-1,TRBJ2-6
TGTGCCAGTAGTCCGAGGACAGGATCCACAGATACGCAGTATTTT,CASSPRTGSTDTQYF,-,TRBD1,TRBV19,TRBJ2-3
TGTGCCAGCAGTTTGGAGGGGAATGGAAACGAGCAGTACTTC,CASSLEGNGNEQYF,-,-,TRBV28,TRBJ2-7
TGTGCCAGCAGTTTATTGGGGACTAGCGCGCTTGAGCAGTTCTTC,CASSLLGTSALEQFF,-,TRBD2,TRBV27,TRBJ2-1
TGTGCTAGTGGGGGGGGACAGGGAGGGGACGAGCAGTACTTC,CASGGGQGGDEQYF,-,TRBD1,TRBV12-5,TRBJ2-7